This TCR beta chain was retrieved from a study of CD8+ T cells in alopecia areata. On this clone itself: The antigen remains unidentified.

Sequencing used cDNA as its template, made by extracting RNA and reverse transcribing it. This table comes from immunoSEQ multiplex PCR, and its TCRdb copy is limited to in-frame clones, with some not included. The table lists over 150,000 clones, 56% of them singletons, with approximately 4.9% in the top ten. Whole-study results and caveats: Scalp samples also yield sequences from resident alphabeta T cells of normal skin.

Sequencing was done on a sample of CD8+ T cells sorted from blood. This TCR was recovered from a human donor in good health.

CDR3 nucleotides: TGTGCCAGCAGCTCGGACAGGGGCAGTAATTCACCCCTCCACTTT. It specifies CASSSDRGSNSPLHF. This chain joins TRBV5-4 and TRBJ1-6; 9 positions match TRBD1. The length of the CDR3 is 15 residues. Germline V gene sequence: CDR1 SGHNT, CDR2 YYREEE (reference sequence). Trimming took 3 bases from V and 6 from J; bases not matched to a gene: 4.